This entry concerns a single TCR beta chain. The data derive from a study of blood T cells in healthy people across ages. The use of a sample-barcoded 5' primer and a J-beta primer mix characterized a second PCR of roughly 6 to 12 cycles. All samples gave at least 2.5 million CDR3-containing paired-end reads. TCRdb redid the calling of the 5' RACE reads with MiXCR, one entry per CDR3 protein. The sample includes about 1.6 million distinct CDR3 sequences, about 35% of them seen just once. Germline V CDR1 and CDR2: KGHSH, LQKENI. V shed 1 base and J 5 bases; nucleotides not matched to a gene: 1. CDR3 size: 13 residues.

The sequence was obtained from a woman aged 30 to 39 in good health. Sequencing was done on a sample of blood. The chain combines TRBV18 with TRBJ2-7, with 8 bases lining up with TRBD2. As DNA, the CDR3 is TGTGCCAGCTCACCACGTAGCGGGAACGAGCAGTACTTC. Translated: CASSPRSGNEQYF.